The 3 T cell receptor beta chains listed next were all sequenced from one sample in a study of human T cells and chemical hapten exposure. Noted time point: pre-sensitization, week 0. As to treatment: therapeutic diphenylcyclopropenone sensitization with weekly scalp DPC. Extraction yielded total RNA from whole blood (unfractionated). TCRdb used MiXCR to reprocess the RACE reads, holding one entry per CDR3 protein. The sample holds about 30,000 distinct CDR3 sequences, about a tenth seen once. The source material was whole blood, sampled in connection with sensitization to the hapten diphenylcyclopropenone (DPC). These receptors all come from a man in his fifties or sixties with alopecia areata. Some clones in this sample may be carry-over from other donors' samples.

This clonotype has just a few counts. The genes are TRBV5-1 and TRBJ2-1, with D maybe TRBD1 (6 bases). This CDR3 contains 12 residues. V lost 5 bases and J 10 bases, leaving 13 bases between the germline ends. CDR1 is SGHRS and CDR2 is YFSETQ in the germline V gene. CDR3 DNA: TGCGCCAGCAGTTCCACCGGGACAGAGCAGTTCTTC. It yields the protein CASSSTGTEQFF.

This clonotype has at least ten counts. DNA of the CDR3: TGTGCCAGCAGCCTATTCCGGGGGTCCACTAATGAAAAACTGTTTTTT. Translating gives CASSLFRGSTNEKLFF. The chain recombines TRBV3-1 with TRBJ1-4; D is perhaps TRBD1 (5 bases). The CDR3 totals 16 residues. Trimming stripped 4 bases from V and 2 bases from J, with 14 bases between. Germline values: CDR1 LGHDT, CDR2 YNNKEL (reference sequence).

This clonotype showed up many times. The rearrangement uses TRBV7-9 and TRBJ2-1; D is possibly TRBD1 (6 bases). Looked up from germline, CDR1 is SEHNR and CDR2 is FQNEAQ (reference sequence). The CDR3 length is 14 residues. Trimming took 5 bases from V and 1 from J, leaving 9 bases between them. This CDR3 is CASSQQGSYNEQFF. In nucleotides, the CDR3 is TGTGCCAGCAGCCAACAGGGATCCTACAATGAGCAGTTCTTC.